The 6 T cell receptor beta chains below were found in one sample sequenced in a study of T cell repertoires in cytomegalovirus infection. Their target antigens are unknown. TCRdb ran MiXCR on the reads and lists one entry per CDR3 protein. The table shows 750,000 to 900,000 distinct CDR3 sequences, with about 29% occurring only once. The specimen comprised cultured CD8+ T cells from PBMCs, sampled from culture after CMV antigen stimulation. Source of these receptors: a human donor in good health (CMV status not recorded). Some clones in this sample may be carry-over from other donors' samples.

This clonotype has just a few counts. The chain recombines TRBV7-9 with TRBJ1-6; the D gene is possibly TRBD1 (6 bases). The ends were cut back, 5 bases at V and 0 bases at J, with 14 bases in the middle. CDR3 length: 17 amino acids. The germline CDR1 and CDR2 sequences are SEHNR and FQNEAQ (reference sequence). The DNA for the CDR3 is TGTGCCAGCAGCCCCACGGGGGCGAGCTCCTATAATTCACCCCTCCACTTT. Its translation is CASSPTGASSYNSPLHF.

This clonotype was seen only a few times. This chain joins TRBV3-1 and TRBJ2-7; D is undetermined. Germline V lookup: CDR1 LGHDT, CDR2 YNNKEL (reference sequence). V was shortened by 2 bases and J by 2 bases, with 4 bases between the two germline ends. The CDR3 length is 12 residues. CDR3 amino acids: CASSQYTYEQYF. CDR3 nucleotides: TGTGCCAGCAGCCAATATACCTACGAGCAGTACTTC.

Here the CDR3 reads CASGGRGNIQYF. The CDR3 DNA reads as TGTGCCAGCGGGGGGCGCGGAAACATTCAGTACTTC. V and J are TRBV27 and TRBJ2-4; D assignment may be TRBD1 or TRBD2 (6 bases each). Germline CDR1 and CDR2: MNHEY and SMNVEV (reference sequence). The CDR3 is made up of 12 amino acids. Trimming removed 8 bases at V and 6 bases at J, with 11 bases between.

The J gene is TRBJ2-5, the V gene TRBV14, with D possibly being TRBD2 (5 bases). V lost 4 bases, J lost 0 bases, and 9 bases lay in between. The germline gives CDR1 SGHDN, CDR2 FVKESK. The CDR3 covers 14 residues. The chain's CDR3 is CASSRQDYQETQYF. In nucleotides, the CDR3 is TGTGCCAGCAGCCGGCAGGACTACCAAGAGACCCAGTACTTC.

This chain uses TRBV4-3 with TRBJ1-4; D is ambiguous. Germline V gene lookup returns CDR1 LGHNA and CDR2 YSLEER. The CDR3 loop spans 19 amino acids. Between the trimmed V and J ends, which lost 0 bases and 5 bases, there was a span of 22 bases. The CDR3 region has the DNA TGCGCCAGCAGCCAAGATGGAAGGCTCGGCGGGGAGGCCAATGAAAAACTGTTTTTT. It yields the protein CASSQDGRLGGEANEKLFF.

This clonotype was observed a handful of times. This sequence joins TRBV4-1 and TRBJ1-2; D is uncertain. Germline values: CDR1 MGHRA, CDR2 YSYEKL. Deletions cut 0 bases from V and 4 bases from J, with 15 bases between. This CDR3 is built from 16 residues. The DNA for the CDR3 is TGCGCCAGCAGCCAAGAATTCGGGCAGCCTTCCTATGGCTACACCTTC. It translates to CASSQEFGQPSYGYTF.